Below are 29 T cell receptor beta chains sequenced from a single sample in a study of shared T cell receptors in the human thymus. This table comes from immunoSEQ multiplex PCR, and its TCRdb copy is limited to in-frame clones, with some not included. Among roughly 500,000 clones listed, around three quarters were seen once. The sample was also linked to a second study, of human thymus T cells.

The specimen was thymocytes. The source is a boy under two years old with a congenital heart defect.

For the CDR3, the DNA is TGTGCCAGCAGCCAAGATCCGGGTACGAACACCGGGGAGCTGTTTTTT. This encodes CASSQDPGTNTGELFF. The V call is TRBV4-2, the J call TRBJ2-2; D is uncertain. Trimming removed 0 bases at V and 0 bases at J, with 8 bases between. The germline V gene has CDR1 LGHNA and CDR2 YNFKEQ. The CDR3 sequence is 16 residues long.

This chain uses TRBV29-1 with TRBJ2-7; D is possibly TRBD2 (5 bases). From germline, CDR1 is SQVTM and CDR2 ANQGSEA. The CDR3 is made up of 11 amino acids. V was trimmed by 5 bases and J by 7 bases, leaving 12 bases between them. The CDR3 protein is CSVNDWEEQYF. CDR3 DNA sequence: TGCAGCGTTAATGACTGGGAGGAGCAGTACTTC.

The J gene is TRBJ2-5, the V gene TRBV30, with D possibly matching TRBD1 (7 bases). Trimming left V 4 bases short and J 5 bases short, with 11 bases between. The CDR3 runs to 12 residues. Germline CDR1 GTSNPN, CDR2 SVGIG (reference sequence). The CDR3 protein is CAWKAGGETQYF. CDR3 DNA: TGTGCCTGGAAGGCAGGGGGGGAGACCCAGTACTTC.

V is TRBV28 and J is TRBJ1-5; perhaps TRBD1 as D (5 bases). The V end was cut by 4 bases, the J end by 5 bases, with 21 bases between. This CDR3 comprises 17 residues. The germline V gene has CDR1 MDHEN and CDR2 SYDVKM. CDR3 protein: CASSCGRVGNRDQPQHF. In DNA, the CDR3 is TGTGCCAGCAGTTGTGGCAGGGTCGGCAATCGGGATCAGCCCCAGCATTTT. The whole variable domain, remainder taken from reference TRBV28 and TRBJ1-5, is DVKVTQSSRYLVKRTGEKVFLECVQDMDHENMFWYRQDPGLGLRLIYFSYDVKMKEKGDIPEGYSVSREKKERFSLILESASTNQTSMYLCASSCGRVGNRDQPQHFGDGTRLSIL.

The chain employs TRBV2 and TRBJ1-2; 7 bases map to TRBD1. From germline, CDR1 is SNHLY and CDR2 FYNNEI. The CDR3 spans 13 residues. V gave up 4 bases and J gave up 4 bases; unmatched junction bases: 3. CDR3 sequence (DNA): TGTGCCAGCAGTGGAGGGGGCGGCTATGGCTACACCTTC. Its translation is CASSGGGGYGYTF. The full variable domain, completed using reference TRBV2 and TRBJ1-2, is EPEVTQTPSHQVTQMGQEVILRCVPISNHLYFYWYRQILGQKVEFLVSFYNNEISEKSEIFDDQFSVERPDGSNFTLKIRSTKLEDSAMYFCASSGGGGYGYTFGSGTRLTVV.

V is TRBV7-6 and J is TRBJ2-6; a possible D gene is TRBD1 (6 bases). The ends were cut back, 2 bases at V and 0 bases at J, with 17 bases in the middle. The CDR3 extends over 19 amino acids. CDR1 is SGHVS, CDR2 FNYEAQ, per germline. The CDR3 sequence is CASSLRSATGHSGANVLTF. DNA of the CDR3: TGTGCCAGCAGCTTAAGGTCGGCGACAGGCCACTCTGGGGCCAACGTCCTGACTTTC.

V usage is TRBV19 and J usage is TRBJ2-1; TRBD2 agrees at 13 bases. The CDR3 totals 17 residues. The germline V gene encodes CDR1 LNHDA and CDR2 SQIVND (reference sequence). Trimming took 3 bases from V and 4 from J; bases not matched to a gene: 6. CDR3 sequence: CASSIGTSGINYNEQFF. CDR3 in DNA: TGTGCCAGTAGTATTGGGACTAGCGGGATTAATTACAATGAGCAGTTCTTC.

The V and J genes are TRBV28 and TRBJ2-7; possibly TRBD1 for D (6 bases). V was trimmed by 4 bases and J by 2 bases, leaving 12 bases between them. Germline CDR1 and CDR2: MDHEN and SYDVKM. CDR3 length equals 14 residues. CDR3 residues: CASSSDRSPYEQYF. CDR3 DNA: TGTGCCAGCAGTTCCGACAGGAGCCCCTACGAGCAGTACTTC.

In this sample, this clone turned up a few times. The chain employs TRBV14 and TRBJ2-3; 16 bases align to TRBD2. Germline V gene sequence: CDR1 SGHDN, CDR2 FVKESK. This CDR3 comprises 18 residues. With V trimmed by 0 bases and J by 2 bases, 2 bases remained unmatched. The CDR3 spells CASSQDGTSGRATDTQYF. Here the CDR3 DNA reads TGTGCCAGCAGCCAAGACGGGACTAGCGGGAGGGCCACAGATACGCAGTATTTT.

The chain is built from TRBV14 and TRBJ2-7; possibly TRBD1 for D (7 bases). The CDR3 is made up of 15 amino acids. V lost 4 bases, J lost 4 bases, and 17 bases lay in between. The germline V gene has CDR1 SGHDN and CDR2 FVKESK. Written as DNA, the CDR3 is TGTGCCAGCAGCCCTCAATGGAGGGGGCCGTACGAGCAGTACTTC. It translates to CASSPQWRGPYEQYF. Looking up the rest from reference TRBV14 and TRBJ2-7 gives the full variable domain: EAGVTQFPSHSVIEKGQTVTLRCDPISGHDNLYWYRRVMGKEIKFLLHFVKESKQDESGMPNNRFLAERTGGTYSTLKVQPAELEDSGVYFCASSPQWRGPYEQYFGPGTRLTVT.

The J gene is TRBJ1-1, the V gene TRBV11-2, with a weak D call TRBD1 (5 bases). Per the germline V gene, CDR1 is SGHAT and CDR2 is FQNNGV. The CDR3 runs 14 residues. Trimming removed 3 bases from V and 1 base from J, with 9 bases in between. The CDR3 nucleotides are TGTGCCAGCAGCTTCCAGGGTAGGAACACTGAAGCTTTCTTT. Protein sequence: CASSFQGRNTEAFF. The full variable domain, its missing parts supplied by reference TRBV11-2 and TRBJ1-1, is EAGVAQSPRYKIIEKRQSVAFWCNPISGHATLYWYQQILGQGPKLLIQFQNNGVVDDSQLPKDRFSAERLKGVDSTLKIQPAKLEDSAVYLCASSFQGRNTEAFFGQGTRLTVV.

This clone was seen only a few times. The CDR3 protein is CASSPGSGNSYEQYF. The CDR3 nucleotides are TGTGCCAGCAGCCCGGGAAGCGGGAACTCCTACGAGCAGTACTTC. This chain joins TRBV28 and TRBJ2-7; TRBD2 matches at 7 bases. V dropped 6 bases and J dropped 0; count of bases not matched to a gene: 8. This CDR3 has 15 amino acids. The germline V gene encodes CDR1 MDHEN and CDR2 SYDVKM.

A few counts support this clone. The chain combines TRBV4-2 with TRBJ2-7; 11 bases align to TRBD2. With V trimmed by 0 bases and J by 6 bases, 10 bases remained unmatched. Germline CDR1 LGHNA, CDR2 YNFKEQ. This CDR3 comprises 17 residues. CDR3 in DNA: TGTGCCAGCAGCCAAGACGAACTAGCGGGAGACCACGGCGAGCAGTACTTC. It is translated as CASSQDELAGDHGEQYF.

The rearrangement joins TRBV27 to TRBJ2-3; D gene unclear. Trimming stripped 5 bases from V and 1 base from J, with 19 bases between. Germline loops: CDR1 MNHEY, CDR2 SMNVEV (reference sequence). This CDR3 is built from 17 residues. The CDR3 region is CASSPPHTRRRTDTQYF. The CDR3 DNA reads TGTGCCAGCAGTCCGCCGCATACAAGGAGACGCACAGATACGCAGTATTTT.

The chain uses TRBV10-1 and TRBJ2-7; no clear D gene. V was cut by 4 bases and J by 0 bases, with 7 bases left in between. The CDR3 is made up of 13 amino acids. Germline values: CDR1 WNHNN, CDR2 SYGVQD (reference sequence). This CDR3 reads CASSAADSYEQYF. CDR3 nucleotide sequence: TGCGCCAGCAGTGCGGCGGACTCCTACGAGCAGTACTTC.

Here the CDR3 DNA reads TGTGCCAGCCGGTCGCGGGCGCCCTCCTACGAGCAGTACTTC. Protein product: CASRSRAPSYEQYF. The chain links TRBV27 to TRBJ2-7; the D gene is possibly TRBD2 (5 bases). V was shortened by 8 bases and J by 0 bases, with 14 bases between the two germline ends. Germline V gene sequence: CDR1 MNHEY, CDR2 SMNVEV (reference sequence). The CDR3 contains 14 residues.

In this sample, this clone turned up a few times. V usage is TRBV4-2 and J usage is TRBJ1-1; 7 bases are a match to TRBD1. Germline CDR1 reads LGHNA; CDR2 reads YNFKEQ. V lost 1 base, J lost 5 bases, and 7 bases stayed unmatched. The CDR3 is 15 residues long. The CDR3 nucleotides are TGTGCCAGCAGCCAAGGACAGGGAGAGAGGACTGAAGCTTTCTTT. Protein: CASSQGQGERTEAFF.

This clone was seen only once. The chain is built from TRBV19 and TRBJ1-2; TRBD1 matches 7 bases. The germline V gene has CDR1 LNHDA and CDR2 SQIVND (reference sequence). With V trimmed by 3 bases and J by 4 bases, 11 bases remained unmatched. The CDR3 is 16 residues long. The CDR3 coding sequence is TGTGCCAGTAGTATCGACAGGGAAACGGGGGCCTATGGCTACACCTTC. Amino acid sequence: CASSIDRETGAYGYTF.

This clone was picked up one time. The chain recombines TRBV10-3 with TRBJ1-3, with a possible D match to TRBD1 (5 bases). V lost 7 bases to trimming and J lost 4 bases, with 8 bases between them. CDR1 is ENHRY and CDR2 is SYGVKD in the germline V gene. The CDR3 sequence is 12 residues long. DNA for the CDR3: TGTGCCATCACGCAGGGCGGAAACACCATATATTTT. Amino acid sequence: CAITQGGNTIYF.

The chain uses TRBV7-2 and TRBJ2-2; TRBD2 aligns across 9 bases. The germline V gene encodes CDR1 SGHTA and CDR2 FQGNSA. V trimming: 5 bases; J trimming: 4 bases; junction bases outside the gene matches: 14. The CDR3 runs 18 residues. CDR3 region: CASSRLPFSGSPTGELFF. The CDR3 region has the DNA TGTGCCAGCAGCCGCCTACCCTTTAGCGGGAGCCCCACCGGGGAGCTGTTTTTT.

The chain joins TRBV9 to TRBJ1-1; D not certain. This CDR3 is 14 amino acids long. Trimming removed 0 bases from V and 1 base from J, with 7 bases in between. The V gene's germline CDR1 is SGDLS and CDR2 YYNGEE. The CDR3 loop is CASSVGAENTEAFF. The CDR3 bases are TGTGCCAGCAGCGTAGGGGCAGAGAACACTGAAGCTTTCTTT.

The V gene is TRBV5-1, the J gene TRBJ2-5; D might be TRBD2 (6 bases). With 4 bases removed from V and 5 bases from J, the gap between germline ends came to 15 bases. Germline values: CDR1 SGHRS, CDR2 YFSETQ. This CDR3 region has 14 residues. This chain's CDR3 is CASSRDGGRETQYF. In DNA, the CDR3 is TGCGCCAGCAGCCGGGACGGAGGGCGGGAGACCCAGTACTTC.

The CDR3 protein is CASSTPTGVDEQYF. CDR3 DNA: TGTGCCAGTAGTACCCCCACGGGAGTGGACGAGCAGTACTTC. This chain joins TRBV19 and TRBJ2-7; D possibly corresponds to TRBD2 (6 bases). Germline lookup yields CDR1 LNHDA and CDR2 SQIVND (reference sequence). The germline V and J ends were trimmed by 4 bases and 5 bases, with 15 bases remaining between them. The CDR3 length is 14 residues.

The rearrangement joins TRBV4-3 to TRBJ2-3, with 7 positions matching TRBD2. Germline V gene sequence: CDR1 LGHNA, CDR2 YSLEER. The CDR3 runs 18 residues. Trimming took 4 bases from V and 2 from J; bases not matched to a gene: 15. The DNA for the CDR3 is TGCGCCAGCAGCCGCTTACAGTACTGGCGGGAGTCCACAGATACGCAGTATTTT. Translating it yields CASSRLQYWRESTDTQYF.

V gene TRBV4-1 combines with J gene TRBJ2-3, with 11 bases aligning to TRBD2. Germline CDR1 is MGHRA and CDR2 is YSYEKL. The V segment lost 4 bases and the J segment 0 bases; nucleotides outside the gene matches: 15. The CDR3 spans 20 residues. The CDR3: CASSLRGTSGAGTSTDTQYF. In DNA, the CDR3 is TGCGCCAGCAGCCTCAGGGGGACTAGCGGAGCCGGGACTAGCACAGATACGCAGTATTTT.

This chain links TRBV30 with TRBJ1-5; D perhaps matches TRBD1 (6 bases). Trimming shortened V by 2 bases and J by 8 bases, and 22 bases separated the two germline ends. The CDR3 sequence is 16 residues long. The germline V gene has CDR1 GTSNPN and CDR2 SVGIG (reference sequence). The CDR3 spells CAWSPGAARGSKPQHF. The CDR3 DNA sequence: TGTGCCTGGAGTCCCGGTGCGGCAAGGGGGAGCAAGCCCCAGCATTTT.

The chain links TRBV19 to TRBJ2-2; TRBD1 matches 8 bases. Germline CDR1 is LNHDA and CDR2 is SQIVND (reference sequence). Trimming cost V 10 bases and J 2 bases; bases outside gene matches: 3. This CDR3 region has 13 residues. The CDR3 nucleotides are TGTGCCACACAGGGGGAAAACACCGGGGAGCTGTTTTTT. Its protein is CATQGENTGELFF.

Only a few counts were recorded for this clone. This sequence joins TRBV14 and TRBJ2-6; the D is unclear. The V end was cut by 1 base, the J end by 1 base, with 2 bases between. CDR3 length equals 14 residues. From germline, CDR1 is SGHDN and CDR2 FVKESK. The CDR3 nucleotides read TGTGCCAGCAGCCAAGCTTCTGGGGCCAACGTCCTGACTTTC. Amino acid sequence: CASSQASGANVLTF.

This clone was observed once. The chain couples TRBV7-9 to TRBJ2-7, with D tentatively TRBD2 (5 bases). Germline V gene lookup returns CDR1 SEHNR and CDR2 FQNEAQ (reference sequence). Trimming left V 4 bases short and J 0 bases short, with 10 bases between. The CDR3 spans 14 residues. CDR3 DNA: TGTGCCAGCAGCTGGACGGGGTTCTCCTACGAGCAGTACTTC. Its protein is CASSWTGFSYEQYF.